The sequence of this T cell receptor (beta chain) was determined in a study of cytomegalovirus exposure and HLA in healthy donors. The PCR used 60 Vbeta and 13 Jbeta primers. Generated by immunoSEQ multiplex PCR, the TCRdb table keeps only in-frame clones and is missing some. Of fewer than 150,000 clones in the sample, approximately 69% were seen once. Comment on this clone: What it binds is not known.

Trimming cost V 4 bases and J 3 bases, with 13 bases left between them. The CDR3 is made up of 15 amino acids. Germline CDR1 reads LNHDA; CDR2 reads SQIVND (reference sequence). Study-level points and caveats: Exclusion applied to some V segments, including TRBV6-2 and TRBV6-3, as they were indistinguishable.

The V and J genes are TRBV19 and TRBJ2-1; D may be TRBD1 (5 bases). This TCR came from a woman aged 45 to 65 in good health and CMV-seropositive. The sequencing input was PBMCs. CDR3 sequence reads: CASSTQDRYYNEQFF. In nucleotides, the CDR3 is TGTGCCAGTAGTACCCAAGACAGATACTACAATGAGCAGTTCTTC.